Following are 7 T cell receptor beta chains from one sample sequenced in a study of OX40 agonist ivuxolimab in advanced cancers. The assay was immunoSEQ multiplex PCR, and TCRdb's table has in-frame clones only and misses some. The repertoire consists of 70,000 to 80,000 clones, with 90% to 95% occurring once and the leading ten covering roughly 0.44%. Sample: CD4+ or CD8+ T cells sorted from blood, taken in a trial of the OX40 agonist ivuxolimab. The receptor source for this set is an adult with an advanced solid tumor such as melanoma, head and neck, liver or kidney cancer.

V and J are TRBV27 and TRBJ1-2; the D gene is possibly TRBD1 (6 bases). Germline assignment: CDR1 MNHEY and CDR2 SMNVEV (reference sequence). This CDR3 has 15 residues. Trimming shortened V by 6 bases and J by 7 bases, and 21 bases separated the two germline ends. The CDR3 DNA reads as TGTGCCAGCAGGGCACTCAGAGGGGGTGATAGTGGCTACACCTTC. It encodes CASRALRGGDSGYTF.

This chain connects TRBV15 to TRBJ1-2; no clear D gene. The CDR3 contains 16 residues. Germline V gene sequence: CDR1 LNHNV, CDR2 YYDKDF (reference sequence). The V end lost 0 bases, the J end lost 4 bases, and 15 bases lay between the germline ends. The CDR3 loop reads CATSREWHSQAYGYTF. The DNA of the CDR3 is TGTGCCACCAGCAGAGAGTGGCACAGCCAAGCCTATGGCTACACCTTC.

The chain carries TRBV30 and TRBJ2-2, with a tentative D call TRBD1 (5 bases). Germline loops: CDR1 GTSNPN, CDR2 SVGIG (reference sequence). V was cut by 3 bases and J by 4 bases, with 12 bases left in between. CDR3 size: 14 residues. CDR3 nucleotides: TGTGCCTGGAGAAATAGGCAGGGCACCGGGGAGCTGTTTTTT. Its translation: CAWRNRQGTGELFF. Filled out from reference TRBV30 and TRBJ2-2, the complete variable domain reads SQTIHQWPATLVQPVGSPLSLECTVEGTSNPNLYWYRQAAGRGLQLLFYSVGIGQISSEVPQNLSASRPQDRQFILSSKKLLLSDSGFYLCAWRNRQGTGELFFGEGSRLTVL.

The rearrangement links TRBV19 to TRBJ1-1, with D hard to call. CDR1 LNHDA and CDR2 SQIVND come from the germline V gene (reference sequence). The V end lost 6 bases, the J end lost 3 bases, and 23 bases lay between the germline ends. The CDR3 extends over 17 amino acids. This chain's CDR3 is CASRTSHLLAADTEAFF. CDR3 coding DNA: TGTGCCAGTAGAACCTCTCATTTGTTGGCCGCGGACACTGAAGCTTTCTTT.

The rearrangement links TRBV7-9 to TRBJ2-1, with 7 bases lining up with TRBD2. Per germline, CDR1 SEHNR and CDR2 FQNEAQ (reference sequence). Trimming at V came to 0 bases and at J to 3 bases, leaving 2 bases not matched to a gene. The CDR3 is 15 residues long. The CDR3 DNA reads TGTGCCAGCAGCTTAGCGGGAGGGAACTACAATGAGCAGTTCTTC. Amino acids: CASSLAGGNYNEQFF.

The chain uses TRBV5-1 and TRBJ2-7; a possible D gene is TRBD2 (6 bases). Trimming took off 4 bases at V and 0 bases at J, with 14 bases between the two ends. CDR3 length: 15 residues. The V gene's germline CDR1 is SGHRS and CDR2 YFSETQ. The CDR3 region has the DNA TGCGCCAGCAGCCATAGCGGAGCAAGCTCCTACGAGCAGTACTTC. It is translated as CASSHSGASSYEQYF.

The DNA for the CDR3 is TGCAGCGTGAGCGGCGGGGGTCCCACTGAAGCTTTCTTT. Protein sequence: CSVSGGGPTEAFF. V and J are TRBV29-1 and TRBJ1-1; maybe TRBD1 (5 bases). The CDR3 totals 13 residues. Trimming removed 6 bases from V and 4 bases from J, with 15 bases in between. Germline CDR1 is SQVTM and CDR2 is ANQGSEA.